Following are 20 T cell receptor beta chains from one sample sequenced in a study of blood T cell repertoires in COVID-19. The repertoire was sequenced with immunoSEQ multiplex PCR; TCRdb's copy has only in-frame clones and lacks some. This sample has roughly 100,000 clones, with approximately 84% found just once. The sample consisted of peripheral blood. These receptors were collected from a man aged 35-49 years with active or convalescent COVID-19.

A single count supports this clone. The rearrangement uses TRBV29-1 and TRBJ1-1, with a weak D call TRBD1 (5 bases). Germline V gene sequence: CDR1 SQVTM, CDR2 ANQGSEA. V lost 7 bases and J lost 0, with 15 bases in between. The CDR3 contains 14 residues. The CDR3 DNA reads TGCAGCGCGGGGACGGGGAGTTTGAACACTGAAGCTTTCTTT. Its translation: CSAGTGSLNTEAFF.

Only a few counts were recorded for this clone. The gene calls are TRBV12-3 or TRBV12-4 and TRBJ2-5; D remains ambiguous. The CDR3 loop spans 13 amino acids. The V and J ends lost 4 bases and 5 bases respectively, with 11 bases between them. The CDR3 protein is CASSYAVVETQYF. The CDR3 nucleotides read TGTGCCAGCAGTTACGCGGTTGTGGAGACCCAGTACTTC.

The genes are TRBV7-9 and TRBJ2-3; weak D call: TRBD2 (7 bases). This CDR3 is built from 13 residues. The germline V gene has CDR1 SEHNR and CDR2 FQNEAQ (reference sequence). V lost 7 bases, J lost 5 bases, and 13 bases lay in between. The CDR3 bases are TGTGCCAGCATAGGAGGGGGGGTAGATACGCAGTATTTT. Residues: CASIGGGVDTQYF.

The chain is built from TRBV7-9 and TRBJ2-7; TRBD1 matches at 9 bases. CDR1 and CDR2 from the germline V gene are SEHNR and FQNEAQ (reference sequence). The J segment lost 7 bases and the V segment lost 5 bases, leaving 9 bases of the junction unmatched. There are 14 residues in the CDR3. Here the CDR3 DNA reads TGTGCCAGCAGCGACCGGGACAGGGTTTATGAGCAGTACTTC. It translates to CASSDRDRVYEQYF.

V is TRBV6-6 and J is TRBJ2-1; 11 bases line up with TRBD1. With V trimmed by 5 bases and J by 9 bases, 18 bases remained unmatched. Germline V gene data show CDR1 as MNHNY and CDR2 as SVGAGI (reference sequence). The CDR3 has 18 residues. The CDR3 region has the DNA TGTGCCAGCAGTCCTCAGAGGGGGACAGGGGGTAGGACAGGTGAGCAGTTCTTC. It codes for CASSPQRGTGGRTGEQFF.

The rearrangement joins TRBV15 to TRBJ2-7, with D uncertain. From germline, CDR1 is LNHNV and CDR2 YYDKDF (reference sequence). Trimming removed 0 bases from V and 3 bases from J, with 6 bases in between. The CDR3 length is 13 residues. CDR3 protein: CATSRDFNYEQYF. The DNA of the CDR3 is TGTGCCACCAGCAGAGATTTTAACTACGAGCAGTACTTC.

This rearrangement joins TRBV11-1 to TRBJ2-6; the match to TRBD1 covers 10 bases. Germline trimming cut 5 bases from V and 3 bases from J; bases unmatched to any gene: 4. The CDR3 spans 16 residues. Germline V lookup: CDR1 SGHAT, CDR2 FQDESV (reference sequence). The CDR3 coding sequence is TGTGCCAGCAGCCCCGGGACAGGGGTTGGGGCCAACGTCCTGACTTTC. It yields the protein CASSPGTGVGANVLTF.

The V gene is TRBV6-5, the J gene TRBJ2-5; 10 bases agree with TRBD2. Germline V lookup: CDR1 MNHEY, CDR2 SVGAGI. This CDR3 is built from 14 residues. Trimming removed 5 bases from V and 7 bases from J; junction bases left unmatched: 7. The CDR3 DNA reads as TGTGCCAGCAGTCCTAGCGGGGGCGGGGGGACCCAGTACTTC. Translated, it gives CASSPSGGGGTQYF.

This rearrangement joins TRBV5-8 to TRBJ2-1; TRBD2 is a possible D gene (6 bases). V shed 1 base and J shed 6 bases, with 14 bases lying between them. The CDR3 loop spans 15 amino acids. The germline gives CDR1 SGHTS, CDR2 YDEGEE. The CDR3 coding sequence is TGTGCCAGCAGCTTGTGGGGGGTTGTTCCCAATGAGCAGTTCTTC. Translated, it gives CASSLWGVVPNEQFF.

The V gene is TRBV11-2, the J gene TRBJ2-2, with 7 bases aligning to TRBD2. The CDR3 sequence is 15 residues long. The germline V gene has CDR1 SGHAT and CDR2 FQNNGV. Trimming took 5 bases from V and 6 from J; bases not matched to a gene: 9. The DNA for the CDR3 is TGTGCCAGCAGCCCTTGGACTAGAGGTTCCGGGGAGCTGTTTTTT. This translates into CASSPWTRGSGELFF. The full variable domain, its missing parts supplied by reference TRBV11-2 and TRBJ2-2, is EAGVAQSPRYKIIEKRQSVAFWCNPISGHATLYWYQQILGQGPKLLIQFQNNGVVDDSQLPKDRFSAERLKGVDSTLKIQPAKLEDSAVYLCASSPWTRGSGELFFGEGSRLTVL.

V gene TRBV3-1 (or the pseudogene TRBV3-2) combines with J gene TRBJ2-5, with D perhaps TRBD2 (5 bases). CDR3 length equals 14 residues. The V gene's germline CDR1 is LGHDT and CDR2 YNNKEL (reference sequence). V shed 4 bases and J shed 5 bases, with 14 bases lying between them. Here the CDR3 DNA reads TGTGCCAGCAGCCGTCGAGGGTCGGGGGAGACCCAGTACTTC. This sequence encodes CASSRRGSGETQYF.

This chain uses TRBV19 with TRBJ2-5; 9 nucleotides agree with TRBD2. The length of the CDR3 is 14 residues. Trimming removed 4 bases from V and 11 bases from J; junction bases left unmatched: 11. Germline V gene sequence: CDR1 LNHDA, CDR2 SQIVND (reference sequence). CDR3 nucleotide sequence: TGTGCCAGTAGTACCCAGCGGGGGGCCTCCCAACAGTACTTC. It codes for CASSTQRGASQQYF.

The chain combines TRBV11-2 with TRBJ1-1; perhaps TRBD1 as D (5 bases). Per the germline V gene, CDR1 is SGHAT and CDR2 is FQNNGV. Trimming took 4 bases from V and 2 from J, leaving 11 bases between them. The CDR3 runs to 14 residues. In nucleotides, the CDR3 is TGTGCCAGCAGCTCCGGGACTTTCAACACTGAAGCTTTCTTT. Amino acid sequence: CASSSGTFNTEAFF.

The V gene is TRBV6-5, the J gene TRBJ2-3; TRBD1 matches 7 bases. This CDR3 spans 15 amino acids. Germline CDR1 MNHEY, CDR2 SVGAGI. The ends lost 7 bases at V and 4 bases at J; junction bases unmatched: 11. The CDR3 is CASTLTRQGSDTQYF. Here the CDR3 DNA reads TGTGCCAGCACCCTAACGCGACAGGGCTCAGATACGCAGTATTTT.

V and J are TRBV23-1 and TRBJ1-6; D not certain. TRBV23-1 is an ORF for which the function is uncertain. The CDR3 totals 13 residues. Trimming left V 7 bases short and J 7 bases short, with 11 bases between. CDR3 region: CASNTGRNSPLHF. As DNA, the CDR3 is TGCGCCAGCAACACGGGGAGGAATTCACCCCTCCACTTT.

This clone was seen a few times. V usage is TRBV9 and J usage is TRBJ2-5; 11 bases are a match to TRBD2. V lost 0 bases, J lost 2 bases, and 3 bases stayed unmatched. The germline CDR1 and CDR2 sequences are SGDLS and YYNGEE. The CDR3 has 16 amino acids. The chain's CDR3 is CASSVVGTSGQETQYF. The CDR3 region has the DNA TGTGCCAGCAGCGTAGTTGGGACTAGCGGTCAAGAGACCCAGTACTTC.

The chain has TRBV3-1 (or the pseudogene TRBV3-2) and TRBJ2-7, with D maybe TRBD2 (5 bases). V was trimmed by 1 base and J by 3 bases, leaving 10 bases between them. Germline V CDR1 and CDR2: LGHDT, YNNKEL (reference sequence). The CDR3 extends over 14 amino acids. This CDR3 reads CASSQVGGLYEQYF. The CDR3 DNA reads TGTGCCAGCAGCCAAGTCGGTGGACTCTACGAGCAGTACTTC.

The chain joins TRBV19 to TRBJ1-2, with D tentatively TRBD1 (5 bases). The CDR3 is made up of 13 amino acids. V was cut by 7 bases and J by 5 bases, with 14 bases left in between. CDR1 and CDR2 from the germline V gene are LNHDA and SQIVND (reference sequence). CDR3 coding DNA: TGTGCCAGTATAGGGACGGCGGGATATGGCTACACCTTC. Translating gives CASIGTAGYGYTF.

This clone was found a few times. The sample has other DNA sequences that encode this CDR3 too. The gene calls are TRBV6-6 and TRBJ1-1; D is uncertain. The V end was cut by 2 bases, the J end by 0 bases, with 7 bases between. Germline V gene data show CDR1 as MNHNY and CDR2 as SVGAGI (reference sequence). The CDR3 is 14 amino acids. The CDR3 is CASSYAELNTEAFF. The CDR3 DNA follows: TGTGCCAGCAGTTACGCGGAGCTGAACACTGAAGCTTTCTTT.

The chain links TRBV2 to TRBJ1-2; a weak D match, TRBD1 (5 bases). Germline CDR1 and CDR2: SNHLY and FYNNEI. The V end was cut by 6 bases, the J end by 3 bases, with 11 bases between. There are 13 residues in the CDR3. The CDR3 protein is CASRETGDYGYTF. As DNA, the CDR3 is TGTGCCAGCAGGGAAACAGGCGACTATGGCTACACCTTC.